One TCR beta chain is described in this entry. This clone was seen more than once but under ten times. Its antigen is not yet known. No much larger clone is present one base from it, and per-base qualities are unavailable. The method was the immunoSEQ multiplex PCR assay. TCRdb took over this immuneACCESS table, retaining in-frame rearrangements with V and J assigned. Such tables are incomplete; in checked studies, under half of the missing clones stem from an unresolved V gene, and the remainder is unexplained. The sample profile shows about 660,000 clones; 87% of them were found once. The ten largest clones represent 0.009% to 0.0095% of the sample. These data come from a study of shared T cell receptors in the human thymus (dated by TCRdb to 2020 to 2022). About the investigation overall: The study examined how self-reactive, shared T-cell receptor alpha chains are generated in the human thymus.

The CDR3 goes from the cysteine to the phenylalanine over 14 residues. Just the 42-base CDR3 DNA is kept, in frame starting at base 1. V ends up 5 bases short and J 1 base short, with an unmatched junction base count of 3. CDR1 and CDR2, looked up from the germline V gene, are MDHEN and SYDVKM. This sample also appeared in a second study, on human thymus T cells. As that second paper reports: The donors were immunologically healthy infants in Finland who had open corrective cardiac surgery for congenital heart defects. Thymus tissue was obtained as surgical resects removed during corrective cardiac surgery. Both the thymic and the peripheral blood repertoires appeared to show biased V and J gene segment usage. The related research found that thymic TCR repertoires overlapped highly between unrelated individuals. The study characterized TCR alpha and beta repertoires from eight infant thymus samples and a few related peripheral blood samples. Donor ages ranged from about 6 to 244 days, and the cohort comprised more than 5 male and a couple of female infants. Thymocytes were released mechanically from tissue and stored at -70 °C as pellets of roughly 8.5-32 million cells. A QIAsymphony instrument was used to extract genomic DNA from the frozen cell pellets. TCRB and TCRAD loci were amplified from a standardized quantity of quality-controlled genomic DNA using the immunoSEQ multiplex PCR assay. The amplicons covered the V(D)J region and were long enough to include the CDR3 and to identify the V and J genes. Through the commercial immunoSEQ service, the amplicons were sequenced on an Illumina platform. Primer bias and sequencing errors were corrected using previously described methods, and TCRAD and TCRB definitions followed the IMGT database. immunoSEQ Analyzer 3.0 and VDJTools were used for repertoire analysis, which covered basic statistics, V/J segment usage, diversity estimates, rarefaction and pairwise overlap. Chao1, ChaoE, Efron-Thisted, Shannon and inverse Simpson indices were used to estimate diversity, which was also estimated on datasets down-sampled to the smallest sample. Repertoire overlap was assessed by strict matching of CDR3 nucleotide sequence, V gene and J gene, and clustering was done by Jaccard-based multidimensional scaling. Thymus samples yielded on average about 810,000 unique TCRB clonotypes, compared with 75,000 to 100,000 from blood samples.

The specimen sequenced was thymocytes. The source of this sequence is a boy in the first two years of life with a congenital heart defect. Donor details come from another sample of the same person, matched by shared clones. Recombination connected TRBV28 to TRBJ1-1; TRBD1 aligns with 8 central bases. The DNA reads TGTGCCAGCAGTCCCGGGACAGGGAACACTGAAGCTTTCTTT. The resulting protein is CASSPGTGNTEAFF.